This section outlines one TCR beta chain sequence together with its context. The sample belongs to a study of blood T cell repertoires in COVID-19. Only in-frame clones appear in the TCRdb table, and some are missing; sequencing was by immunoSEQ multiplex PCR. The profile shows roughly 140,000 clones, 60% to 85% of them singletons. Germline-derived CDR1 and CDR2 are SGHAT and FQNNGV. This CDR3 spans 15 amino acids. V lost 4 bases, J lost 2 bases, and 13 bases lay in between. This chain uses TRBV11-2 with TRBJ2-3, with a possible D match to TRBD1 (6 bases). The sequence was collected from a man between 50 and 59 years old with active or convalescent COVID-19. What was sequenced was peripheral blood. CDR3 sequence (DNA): TGTGCCAGCAGCTCCCCCCTGGGGGCCACAGATACGCAGTATTTT. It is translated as CASSSPLGATDTQYF.